This T cell receptor beta chain derives from a study of spatial heterogeneity in lung cancer. For the study at large: The donors were 55 to 80 patients with non-small cell lung cancer that was early-stage and untreated. Sequencing of follow-up PBMC samples took place when they were available, at a median of about two years after resection. Each time, sequencing found more beta-chain sequences than alpha-chain sequences.

Remarks on this clonotype: Its antigen is undetermined.

As to time point: blood at routine non-recurrence follow-up after resection. Unsorted whole RNA from tumor, nontumor lung or frozen PBMC underwent sequencing. The CDR3 consists of 15 residues. Germline V gene lookup returns CDR1 SGHTA and CDR2 FQGNSA. Trimming pared 1 base from V and 0 bases from J, leaving 9 bases between. In TCRdb, the 5' RACE reads were re-called with MiXCR into one record per CDR3 protein. Here the sample spans more than 95,000 distinct CDR3 sequences, more than 9% being singletons. Study-level results: Among blood samples, ubiquitous expanded tumor TCRs appeared more at resection than at follow-up.

The material sequenced was PBMCs, taken at follow-up. This chain links TRBV7-2 with TRBJ1-1; D is unresolved. This clonotype was obtained from a male donor with early-stage non-small cell lung cancer. The CDR3 here is CASSLEFRMNTEAFF. DNA of the CDR3: TGTGCCAGCAGCTTAGAGTTTCGAATGAACACTGAAGCTTTCTTT.